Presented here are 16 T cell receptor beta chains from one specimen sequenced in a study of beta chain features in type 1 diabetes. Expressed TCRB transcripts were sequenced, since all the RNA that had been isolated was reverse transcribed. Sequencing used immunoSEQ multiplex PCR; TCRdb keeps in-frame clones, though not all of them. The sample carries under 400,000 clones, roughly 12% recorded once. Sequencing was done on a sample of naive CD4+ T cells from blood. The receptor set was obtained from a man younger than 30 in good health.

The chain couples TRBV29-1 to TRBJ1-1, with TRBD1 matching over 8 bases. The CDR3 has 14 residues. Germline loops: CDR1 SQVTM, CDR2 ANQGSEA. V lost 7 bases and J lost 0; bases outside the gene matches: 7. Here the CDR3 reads CSGQGAPMNTEAFF. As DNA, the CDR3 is TGCAGCGGGCAGGGGGCGCCTATGAACACTGAAGCTTTCTTT.

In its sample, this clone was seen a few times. CDR3 in amino acids: CAITPDRGHPGGTDTQYF. The CDR3 bases are TGTGCCATCACGCCGGACAGGGGACACCCGGGGGGTACAGATACGCAGTATTTT. V and J are TRBV28 and TRBJ2-3; 9 nucleotides line up with TRBD1. The CDR3 loop spans 18 amino acids. Germline CDR1 reads MDHEN; CDR2 reads SYDVKM. The V segment lost 10 bases and the J segment 3 bases; nucleotides outside the gene matches: 20.

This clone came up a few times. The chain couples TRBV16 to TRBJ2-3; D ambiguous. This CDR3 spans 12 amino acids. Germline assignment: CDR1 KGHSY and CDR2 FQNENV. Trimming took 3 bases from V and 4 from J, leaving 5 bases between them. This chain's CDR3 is CASSHGSDTQYF. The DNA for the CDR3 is TGTGCCAGCAGCCACGGTTCAGATACGCAGTATTTT.

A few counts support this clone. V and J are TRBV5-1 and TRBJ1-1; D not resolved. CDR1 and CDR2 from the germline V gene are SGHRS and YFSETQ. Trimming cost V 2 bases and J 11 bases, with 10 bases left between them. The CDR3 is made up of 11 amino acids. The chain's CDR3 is CASSFGGLAFF. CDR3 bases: TGCGCCAGCAGCTTTGGAGGGTTGGCTTTCTTT.

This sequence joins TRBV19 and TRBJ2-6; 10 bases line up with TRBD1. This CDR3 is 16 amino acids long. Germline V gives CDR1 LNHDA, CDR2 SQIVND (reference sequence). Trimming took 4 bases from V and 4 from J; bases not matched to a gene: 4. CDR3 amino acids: CASSTGTGVGANVLTF. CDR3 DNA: TGTGCCAGTAGTACCGGGACAGGGGTCGGGGCCAACGTCCTGACTTTC. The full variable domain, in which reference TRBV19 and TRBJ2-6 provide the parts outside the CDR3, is DGGITQSPKYLFRKEGQNVTLSCEQNLNHDAMYWYRQDPGQGLRLIYYSQIVNDFQKGDIAEGYSVSREKKESFPLTVTSAQKNPTAFYLCASSTGTGVGANVLTFGAGSRLTVL.

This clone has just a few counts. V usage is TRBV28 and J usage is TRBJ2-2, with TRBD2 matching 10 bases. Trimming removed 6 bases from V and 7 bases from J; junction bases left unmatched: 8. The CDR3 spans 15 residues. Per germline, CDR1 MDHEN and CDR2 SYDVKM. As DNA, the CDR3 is TGTGCCAGCAGGATAAGCGGGAGGGCCCTCGGGGAGCTGTTTTTT. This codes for CASRISGRALGELFF.

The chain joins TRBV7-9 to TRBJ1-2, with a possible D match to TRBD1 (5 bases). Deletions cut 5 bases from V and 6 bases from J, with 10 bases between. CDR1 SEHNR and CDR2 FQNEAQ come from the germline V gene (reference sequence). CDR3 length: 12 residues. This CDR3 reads CASSPRGDGYTF. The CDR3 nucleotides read TGTGCCAGCAGCCCCCGGGGGGATGGCTACACCTTC.

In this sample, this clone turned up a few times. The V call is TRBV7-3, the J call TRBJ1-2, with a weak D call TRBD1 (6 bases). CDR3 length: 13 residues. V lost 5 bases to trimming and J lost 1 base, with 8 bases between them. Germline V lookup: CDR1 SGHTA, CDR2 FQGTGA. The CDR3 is CASSPGHNYGYTF. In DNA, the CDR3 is TGTGCCAGCAGCCCGGGACATAACTATGGCTACACCTTC. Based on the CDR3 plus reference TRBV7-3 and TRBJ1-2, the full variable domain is GAGVSQTPSNKVTEKGKYVELRCDPISGHTALYWYRQSLGQGPEFLIYFQGTGAADDSGLPNDRFFAVRPEGSVSTLKIQRTERGDSAVYLCASSPGHNYGYTFGSGTRLTVV.

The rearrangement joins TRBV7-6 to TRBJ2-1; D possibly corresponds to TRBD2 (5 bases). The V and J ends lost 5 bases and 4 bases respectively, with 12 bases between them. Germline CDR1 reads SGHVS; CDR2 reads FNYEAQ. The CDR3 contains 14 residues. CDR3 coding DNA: TGTGCCAGCAGCCCAAGCGGACCGTACAATGAGCAGTTCTTC. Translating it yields CASSPSGPYNEQFF.

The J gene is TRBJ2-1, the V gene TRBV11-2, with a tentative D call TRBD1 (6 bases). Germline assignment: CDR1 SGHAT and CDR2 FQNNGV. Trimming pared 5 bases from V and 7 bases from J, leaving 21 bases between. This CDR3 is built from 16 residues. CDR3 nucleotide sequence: TGTGCCAGCAGCCTGATCCGGGACATACGAGGGAATGAGCAGTTCTTC. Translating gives CASSLIRDIRGNEQFF.

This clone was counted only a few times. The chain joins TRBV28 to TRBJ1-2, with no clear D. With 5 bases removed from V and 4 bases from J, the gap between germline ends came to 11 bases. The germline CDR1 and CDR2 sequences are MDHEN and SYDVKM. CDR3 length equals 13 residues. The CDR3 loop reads CASSEEIGYGYTF. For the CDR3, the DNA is TGTGCCAGCAGTGAGGAGATAGGCTATGGCTACACCTTC.

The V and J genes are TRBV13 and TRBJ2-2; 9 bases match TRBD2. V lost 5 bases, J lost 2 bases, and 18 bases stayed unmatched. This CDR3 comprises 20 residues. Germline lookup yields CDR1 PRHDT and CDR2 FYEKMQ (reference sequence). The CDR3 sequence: CASSLSAGGRTWFNTGELFF. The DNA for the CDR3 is TGTGCCAGCAGCCTCTCGGCGGGGGGGCGTACCTGGTTCAACACCGGGGAGCTGTTTTTT.

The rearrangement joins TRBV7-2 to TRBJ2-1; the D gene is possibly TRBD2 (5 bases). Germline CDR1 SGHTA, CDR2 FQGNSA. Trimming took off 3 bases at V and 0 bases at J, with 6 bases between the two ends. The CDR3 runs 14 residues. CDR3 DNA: TGTGCCAGCAGCTTCGAGGGCTCCTACAATGAGCAGTTCTTC. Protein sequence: CASSFEGSYNEQFF.

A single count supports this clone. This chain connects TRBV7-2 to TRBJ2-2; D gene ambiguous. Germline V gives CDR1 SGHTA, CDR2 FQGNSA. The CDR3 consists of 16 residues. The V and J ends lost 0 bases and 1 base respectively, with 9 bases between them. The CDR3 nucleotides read TGTGCCAGCAGCTTAGCAGGCGGAGAGAACACCGGGGAGCTGTTTTTT. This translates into CASSLAGGENTGELFF.

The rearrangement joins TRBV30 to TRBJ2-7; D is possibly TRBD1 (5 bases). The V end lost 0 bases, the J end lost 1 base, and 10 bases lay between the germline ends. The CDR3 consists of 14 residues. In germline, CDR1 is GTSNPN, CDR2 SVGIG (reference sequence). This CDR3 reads CAWSVQGRSYEQYF. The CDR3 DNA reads TGTGCCTGGAGTGTCCAGGGAAGATCCTACGAGCAGTACTTC.

CDR3 DNA: TGTGCCTGGAGTAGGGGGGGCGGTGAAGGCTACACCTTC. Translated: CAWSRGGGEGYTF. V and J are TRBV30 and TRBJ1-2; a possible D gene is TRBD1 (6 bases). Germline CDR1 reads GTSNPN; CDR2 reads SVGIG (reference sequence). The CDR3 totals 13 residues. Deletions cut 2 bases from V and 8 bases from J, with 15 bases between. The entire variable domain, with the rest obtained from reference TRBV30 and TRBJ1-2, is as follows: SQTIHQWPATLVQPVGSPLSLECTVEGTSNPNLYWYRQAAGRGLQLLFYSVGIGQISSEVPQNLSASRPQDRQFILSSKKLLLSDSGFYLCAWSRGGGEGYTFGSGTRLTVV.